These T cell receptor beta chains were read from a single sample in a study of cytomegalovirus exposure and HLA in healthy donors. Data came from immunoSEQ multiplex PCR; TCRdb stores just in-frame clones and leaves some out. The sample has approximately 97,000 clones, more than 70% seen once. The sequenced sample was PBMCs. These receptors were taken from a male donor in good health and CMV-seropositive. Each CDR3 is given with its conserved first and last residue. Fields, in order: clone size, V gene, J gene, D gene, CDR3 length, CDR3 protein, CDR3 DNA. A D gene is named only where the DNA matches it firmly. The listing skips clone size in some rows; elsewhere it reads once, few, many or a size class.

>NA|TRBV6-5|TRBJ2-3|TRBD1|12
CASRGGADTQYF
TGTGCCAGCAGAGGGGGCGCAGATACGCAGTATTTT
>NA|TRBV4-3|TRBJ2-2|TRBD2|19
CASSQDPSQGGPRTGELFF
TGCGCCAGCAGCCAAGATCCCTCTCAGGGAGGGCCGAGAACCGGGGAGCTGTTTTTT
>NA|TRBV15|TRBJ1-1|NA|13
CATSITGTSEAFF
TGTGCCACCAGCATAACCGGGACTTCAGAAGCTTTCTTT
>NA|TRBV30|TRBJ1-3|NA|14
CAWKMRNSGNTIYF
TGTGCCTGGAAGATGAGGAACTCTGGAAACACCATATATTTT
>NA|TRBV7-6|TRBJ2-1|NA|15
CASSLRGGPYNEQFF
TGTGCCAGCAGCTTAAGGGGCGGCCCTTACAATGAGCAGTTCTTC
>NA|TRBV7-8|TRBJ2-7|NA|18
CASSFEGQRVRLSYEQYF
TGTGCCAGCAGCTTTGAGGGACAGCGGGTCCGACTTTCCTACGAGCAGTACTTC
>NA|TRBV18|TRBJ1-5|NA|15
CASSPEGNRNQPQHF
TGTGCCAGCTCACCAGAGGGTAATAGAAATCAGCCCCAGCATTTT
>NA|TRBV19|TRBJ2-7|TRBD2|15
CASSAGLAGDNEQYF
TGTGCCAGTAGTGCCGGACTAGCGGGAGACAACGAGCAGTACTTC
>NA|TRBV19|TRBJ2-1|NA|13
CASRDDRGNEQFF
TGTGCCAGTAGGGATGACAGAGGCAATGAGCAGTTCTTC
>NA|TRBV5-1|TRBJ2-1|TRBD2|15
CASCPREDLYNEQFF
TGCGCCAGCTGTCCGCGGGAGGACCTTTACAATGAGCAGTTCTTC
>NA|TRBV9|TRBJ1-3|NA|11
CASGGGNTIYF
TGTGCCAGTGGGGGGGGAAACACCATATATTTT
>few|TRBV4-3|TRBJ1-4|NA|14
CASSPGVYNEKLFF
TGCGCCAGCAGCCCCGGGGTGTATAATGAAAAACTGTTTTTT
>NA|TRBV5-1|TRBJ2-5|NA|15
CASSLDTGNQLTQYF
TGCGCCAGCAGCTTGGATACCGGGAATCAGTTGACCCAGTACTTC
>NA|TRBV7-2|TRBJ2-3|NA|16
CASSLVLGGGWDTQYF
TGTGCCAGCAGCTTAGTATTAGGCGGTGGGTGGGATACGCAGTATTTT
>NA|TRBV7-9|TRBJ1-1|NA|15
CASSPSRGLRTEAFF
TGTGCCAGCAGCCCCAGCCGCGGGTTGAGAACTGAAGCTTTCTTT
>NA|TRBV6-5|TRBJ2-7|NA|16
CASSSWGRESSYEQYF
TGTGCCAGCAGTTCGTGGGGGCGGGAGAGCTCCTACGAGCAGTACTTC
>few|TRBV5-1|TRBJ1-6|NA|16
CASSLEFRSINSPLHF
TGCGCCAGCAGCTTGGAGTTCCGGTCTATCAATTCACCCCTCCACTTT
>NA|TRBV2|TRBJ1-5|TRBD1|14
CASTQGGVNQPQHF
TGTGCCAGCACCCAGGGGGGAGTCAATCAGCCCCAGCATTTT
>NA|TRBV4-2|TRBJ2-7|TRBD2|16
CASRLVAGGLSYEQYF
TGTGCCAGCAGACTGGTCGCGGGAGGACTATCCTACGAGCAGTACTTC
>few|TRBV14|TRBJ2-7|NA|14
CASSQDLTFYEQYF
TGTGCCAGCAGCCAAGATTTGACTTTCTACGAGCAGTACTTC
>NA|TRBV5-1|TRBJ2-5|NA|16
CASSLGGTPKGETQYF
TGCGCCAGCAGCTTGGGCGGGACGCCCAAGGGGGAGACCCAGTACTTC
>NA|TRBV11-2|TRBJ2-2|NA|16
CASSLVGRVRAGELFF
TGTGCCAGCAGCTTAGTCGGCAGGGTACGAGCCGGGGAGCTGTTTTTT
>few|TRBV20-1|TRBJ2-5|TRBD1|11
CSVGQGETQYF
TGCAGTGTTGGACAGGGGGAGACCCAGTACTTC
>once|TRBV28|TRBJ1-2|NA|15
CASSPLTPRQDGYTF
TGTGCCAGCAGTCCCCTTACACCACGCCAGGATGGCTACACCTTC
>NA|TRBV7-9|TRBJ2-4|TRBD1|16
CASSLAVADRGNIQYF
TGTGCCAGCAGCCTAGCGGTAGCGGACAGGGGGAACATTCAGTACTTC
>NA|TRBV28|TRBJ1-1|NA|13
CASRPGARTEAFF
TGTGCCAGCAGGCCAGGGGCTAGGACTGAAGCTTTCTTT
>NA|TRBV6-6|TRBJ2-1|TRBD1|15
CASSYPGTGGGEQFF
TGTGCCAGCAGTTACCCCGGGACAGGGGGCGGTGAGCAGTTCTTC
>NA|TRBV7-9|TRBJ2-1|NA|15
CASSSPLRSYNEQFF
TGTGCCAGCAGCTCTCCGCTGCGCTCCTACAATGAGCAGTTCTTC
>NA|TRBV30|TRBJ2-7|NA|13
CAWSGNSYYEQYF
TGTGCCTGGAGCGGGAACAGCTACTACGAGCAGTACTTC
>NA|TRBV9|TRBJ1-2|NA|13
CASSGGLTRGYTF
TGTGCCAGCAGCGGCGGGCTCACCAGGGGCTACACCTTC
>NA|TRBV6-6|TRBJ2-1|TRBD2|15
CASSYRASGRNEQFF
TGTGCCAGCAGTTACAGGGCTAGCGGGAGGAATGAGCAGTTCTTC
>NA|TRBV9|TRBJ1-3|NA|15
CASAPGPGGGNTIYF
TGTGCCAGCGCCCCTGGGCCAGGAGGTGGAAACACCATATATTTT
>NA|TRBV7-2|TRBJ2-7|NA|13
CASSLEGRGMRYF
TGTGCCAGCAGCTTAGAGGGCCGGGGAATGCGGTACTTC